The sequence of this T cell receptor beta chain was determined in a study of neurological immune-mediated disorders. Study-level information: Relapsing-remitting disease was seen in about 90% of the roughly 35 multiple sclerosis patients, and secondary progressive disease was seen in 3. Study conclusions and caveats: The study found the most TCR clonal expansion in HTLV-1-associated myelopathy and the least in multiple sclerosis, below healthy controls. Neither clinical nor MRI features were associated with the multiple sclerosis repertoire cluster. Expanded clones shared no identical CDR3 amino acid sequences across subjects, which suggested private TCR-beta repertoires in all groups.

Each CDR3 protein gets one entry after TCRdb re-called the 5' RACE reads with MiXCR. The data contain about 65,000 distinct CDR3 sequences, 3.5% to 4.5% of them seen just once; the ten biggest clones take up roughly 2.7%. This clonotype was counted at least ten times. The target antigen is unknown. CDR3 length: 13 residues. Trimming left V 2 bases short and J 4 bases short, with 8 bases between. The rearrangement links TRBV12-3 or TRBV12-4 to TRBJ1-2; D perhaps matches TRBD1 (5 bases). Sequencing was performed on PBMCs. The clonotype comes from a man between 45 and 60 years old with multiple sclerosis. The CDR3 loop is CASSLIGAYGYTF. In DNA form, the CDR3 reads TGTGCCAGCAGTTTAATAGGGGCCTATGGCTACACCTTC.